The present entry profiles one TCR beta chain with its context. Its antigen is not yet known. Base qualities are not provided; no much larger clone lies one nucleotide away. This specimen belongs to a study of blood T cell repertoires in COVID-19 (dated by TCRdb to 2020 to 2021). About the investigation overall: Collaborator samples came from the United States, Italy and Spain and covered acute and convalescent phases of COVID-19. The prospective study material was composed of cDNA or gDNA derived from T cells, B-cell-depleted T cells, or PBMCs. Subjects who had been exposed to COVID-19, were actively infected with it, or had recovered from it provided the deeply sampled blood TCRbeta repertoires that made up the dataset. The repertoires were made available in a free public database intended to serve as a resource for research on the immune response to SARS-CoV-2. Samples came from the ongoing ImmuneRACE study (first 160 participants) plus 1,254 subjects from 6 global collaborators. Sample metadata almost always included a de-identified subject ID, COVID-19 status, age in years and sex. HLA class I and class II types, where available, came from metadata supplied by the sample provider rather than from assay-based typing.

Each collaborating institution followed its own protocols to collect whole blood in K2EDTA tubes. For TCRbeta analysis, collaborators shipped samples in one of three forms: frozen whole blood, isolated PBMCs, or DNA extracted from either of those sample types. Overall study results and their limits: The quantity of clinical and demographic metadata differed by source and by participant and was supplied without curation.

TCRbeta CDR3 regions were amplified from genomic DNA by means of the immunoSEQ Assay, a bias-controlled multiplex PCR. In the authors' own workflow: The number of nucleated cells in each sample was estimated from the amplification of reference gene primers within the assay. To quantify the absolute abundance of each unique TCRbeta CDR3 rearrangement, sequence reads were collapsed and filtered. For each sample, productive Simpson clonality was calculated as the square root of Simpson's diversity index across productive rearrangements. TCRdb obtained this table from immuneACCESS and retained in-frame rearrangements with V and J assigned. These tables miss some clones; where compared with another copy, unresolved V genes account for less than half of the shortfall, and the remainder is unexplained. The V and J calls and clone size are taken from that table; D and trimming were inferred from the DNA. The sample records over 85,000 clones, more than 75% of which are singletons. The ten largest account for roughly 15% of the sample.

After removal of 4 bases from V and 5 bases from J, the junction retains 8 bases not matched to a gene. The germline V gene sets CDR1 to SGHTA and CDR2 to FQGTGA. The CDR3 spans 15 residues, from the cysteine through the phenylalanine. Only the CDR3 DNA stays, 45 bases, in frame from base 1. The TCR originated in a human donor in a cohort sampled during active COVID-19. The sequence links TRBV7-3 to TRBJ2-5, and TRBD1 matches 9 of the central bases. The sample was peripheral blood. CDR3 sequence: CASSYEGQGEETQYF. The DNA sequence is TGTGCCAGCAGCTACGAGGGACAGGGTGAGGAGACCCAGTACTTC.